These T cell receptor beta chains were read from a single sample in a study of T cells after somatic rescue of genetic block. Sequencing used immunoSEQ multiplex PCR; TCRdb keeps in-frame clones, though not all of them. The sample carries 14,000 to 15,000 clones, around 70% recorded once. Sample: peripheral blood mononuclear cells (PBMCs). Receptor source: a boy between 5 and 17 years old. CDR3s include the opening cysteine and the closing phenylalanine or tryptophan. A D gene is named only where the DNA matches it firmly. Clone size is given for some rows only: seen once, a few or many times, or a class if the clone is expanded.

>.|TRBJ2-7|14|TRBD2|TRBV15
CATSRGGGWYEQYF
TGTGCCACCAGCAGAGGGGGGGGTTGGTACGAGCAGTACTTC
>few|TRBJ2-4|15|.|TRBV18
CASSARDLAKNIQYF
TGTGCCAGCTCAGCCAGGGACCTAGCCAAAAACATTCAGTACTTC
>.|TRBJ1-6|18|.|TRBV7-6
CASSLEPEATGYNSPLHF
TGTGCCAGCAGCTTAGAACCCGAAGCGACCGGCTATAATTCACCCCTCCACTTT
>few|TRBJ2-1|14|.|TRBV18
CASSPRVEYLEQFF
TGTGCCAGCTCACCGAGGGTGGAATACCTTGAGCAGTTCTTC
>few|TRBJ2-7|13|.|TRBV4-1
CASSRGLPYEQYF
TGCGCCAGCAGCCGCGGACTGCCCTACGAGCAGTACTTC
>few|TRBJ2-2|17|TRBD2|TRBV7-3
CASSLTGLAANTGELFF
TGTGCCAGCAGCTTAACGGGACTAGCGGCAAACACCGGGGAGCTGTTTTTT
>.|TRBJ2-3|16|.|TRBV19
CASSIWGERSTDTQYF
TGTGCCAGTAGTATTTGGGGGGAAAGAAGCACAGATACGCAGTATTTT
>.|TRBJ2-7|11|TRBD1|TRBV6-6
CASNAGGKQYF
TGTGCCAGCAACGCAGGGGGCAAGCAGTACTTC
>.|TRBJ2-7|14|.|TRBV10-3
CAISDFGVELEQYF
TGTGCCATCAGTGATTTCGGCGTTGAGCTCGAGCAGTACTTC
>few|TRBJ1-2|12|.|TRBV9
CASSPGPYGYTF
TGTGCCAGCAGCCCGGGACCTTATGGCTACACCTTC
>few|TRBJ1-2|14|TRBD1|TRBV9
CASSAGTGYYGYTF
TGTGCCAGCAGCGCCGGGACAGGGTATTATGGCTACACCTTC
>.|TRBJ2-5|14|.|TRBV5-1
CASSLSGYQETQYF
TGCGCCAGCAGCCTCTCGGGGTACCAAGAGACCCAGTACTTC
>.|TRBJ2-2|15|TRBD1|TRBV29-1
CSVDTGGSNTGELFF
TGCAGCGTTGACACAGGGGGCAGTAACACCGGGGAGCTGTTTTTT
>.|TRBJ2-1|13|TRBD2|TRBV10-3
CAISGTNYNEQFF
TGTGCCATTTCCGGGACTAATTACAATGAGCAGTTCTTC
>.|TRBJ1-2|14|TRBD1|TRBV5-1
CASSLGQGVYGYTF
TGCGCCAGCAGCCTGGGACAGGGAGTCTATGGCTACACCTTC
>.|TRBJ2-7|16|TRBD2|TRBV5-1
CASSPGTSGTTYEQYF
TGCGCCAGCAGCCCGGGAACTAGCGGGACGACCTACGAGCAGTACTTC
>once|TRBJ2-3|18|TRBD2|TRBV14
CASSQENGLAGPTDTQYF
TGTGCCAGCAGCCAAGAAAACGGACTAGCGGGACCCACAGATACGCAGTATTTT
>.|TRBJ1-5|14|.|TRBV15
CATSRGQANQPQHF
TGTGCCACCAGCAGAGGACAGGCCAATCAGCCCCAGCATTTT
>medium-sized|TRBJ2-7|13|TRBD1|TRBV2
CASSGTGMNEQYF
TGTGCCAGCTCGGGGACAGGGATGAACGAGCAGTACTTC
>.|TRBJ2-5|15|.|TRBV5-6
CASSLNRGYQETQYF
TGTGCCAGCAGTTTGAACCGAGGGTACCAAGAGACCCAGTACTTC
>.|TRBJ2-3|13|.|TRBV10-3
CAALGRGTDTQYF
TGTGCCGCCTTAGGGAGGGGGACAGATACGCAGTATTTT
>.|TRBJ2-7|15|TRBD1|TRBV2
CASNRQGLSSYEQYF
TGTGCCAGCAATCGACAGGGGTTGAGCTCCTACGAGCAGTACTTC